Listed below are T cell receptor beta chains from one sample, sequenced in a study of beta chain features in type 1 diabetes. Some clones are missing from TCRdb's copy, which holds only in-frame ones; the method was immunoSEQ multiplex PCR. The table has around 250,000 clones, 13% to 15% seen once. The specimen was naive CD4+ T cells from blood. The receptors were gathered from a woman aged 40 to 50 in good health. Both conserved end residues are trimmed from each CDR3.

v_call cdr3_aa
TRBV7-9 ASSLGGPAGYGYT
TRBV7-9 ASSSSGQGAYEQY
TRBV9 ASSVAESSGNTIY
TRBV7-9 ASSRTDMNTEAF
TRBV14 ASSQVLYEQY
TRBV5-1 ASSLDQKGGEAF
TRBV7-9 ASSTRQGSYTGELF
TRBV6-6 ASSSHSSTDTQY
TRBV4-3 ASSQGPAGGPDTQY
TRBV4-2 ASSPYTSRERADTQY
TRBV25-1 ASSARQGATEAF
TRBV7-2 ASSQGLRELF
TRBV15 ATSNKGRQPVAF
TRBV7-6 ASSLAASGGYNEQF
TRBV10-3 AISESQTAYNSPLH
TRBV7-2 ASRRTGPHNEQF
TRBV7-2 ASSSKRGGSEQY
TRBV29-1 SAYRESYGYT
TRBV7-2 ASSLAPDQPQH
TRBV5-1 ASSFGGGTDTQY